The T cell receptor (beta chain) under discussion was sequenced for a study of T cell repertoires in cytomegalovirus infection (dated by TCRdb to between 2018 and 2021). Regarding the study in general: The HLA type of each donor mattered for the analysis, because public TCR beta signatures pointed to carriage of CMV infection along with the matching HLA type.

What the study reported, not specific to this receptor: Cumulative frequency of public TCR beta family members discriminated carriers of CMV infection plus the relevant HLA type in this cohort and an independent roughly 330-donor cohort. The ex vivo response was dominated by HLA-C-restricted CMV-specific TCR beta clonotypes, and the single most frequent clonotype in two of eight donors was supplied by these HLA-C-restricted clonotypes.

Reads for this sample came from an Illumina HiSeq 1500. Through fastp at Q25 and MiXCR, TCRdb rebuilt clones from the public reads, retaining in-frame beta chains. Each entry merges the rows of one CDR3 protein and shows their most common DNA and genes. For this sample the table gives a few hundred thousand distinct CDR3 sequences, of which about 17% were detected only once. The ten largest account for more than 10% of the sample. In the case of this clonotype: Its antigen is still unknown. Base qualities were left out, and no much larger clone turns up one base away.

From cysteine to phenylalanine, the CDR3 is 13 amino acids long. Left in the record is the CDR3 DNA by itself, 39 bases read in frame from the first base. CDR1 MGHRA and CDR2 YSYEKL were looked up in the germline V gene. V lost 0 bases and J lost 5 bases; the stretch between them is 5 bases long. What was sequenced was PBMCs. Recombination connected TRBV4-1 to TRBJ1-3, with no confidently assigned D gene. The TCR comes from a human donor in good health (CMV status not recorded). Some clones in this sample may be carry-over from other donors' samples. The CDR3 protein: CASSQDSRNTIYF. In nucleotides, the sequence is TGCGCCAGCAGCCAAGACAGTAGAAACACCATATATTTT.